Shown below are 10 T cell receptor beta chains from a single sample sequenced in a study of shared clonotypes between healthy human individuals. Naive CD8 cells lacked CD45RO, underwent positive selection for CCR7 and left out terminally differentiated effector memory CD45RA+ cells. Clones were sequenced by immunoSEQ multiplex PCR, and TCRdb holds only the in-frame ones, with some missing. The table records about 1,800,000 clones, about 95% of them present only once. The specimen sequenced was naive CD8+ T cells sorted from blood. The receptors here all came from a man between 18 and 29 years old in good health.

In regard to this clone: The sample contains more than one DNA sequence encoding this CDR3. The chain has TRBV9 and TRBJ2-3; 7 nucleotides line up with TRBD2. The CDR3 loop spans 17 amino acids. The germline CDR1 and CDR2 sequences are SGDLS and YYNGEE. After removal of 0 bases from V and 0 bases from J, the junction contained 7 bases not matched to a gene. The CDR3 nucleotides are TGTGCCAGCAGCGTAGCAGGGCTAGCGGCTAGCACAGATACGCAGTATTTT. Translation gives CASSVAGLAASTDTQYF. Full variable domain (remainder filled in from reference TRBV9 and TRBJ2-3): DSGVTQTPKHLITATGQRVTLRCSPRSGDLSVYWYQQSLDQGLQFLIQYYNGEERAKGNILERFSAQQFPDLHSELNLSSLELGDSALYFCASSVAGLAASTDTQYFGPGTRLTVL.

The gene calls are TRBV7-9 and TRBJ2-5; D may correspond to TRBD1 or TRBD2 (6 bases each). CDR1 is SEHNR, CDR2 FQNEAQ, per germline (reference sequence). V was trimmed by 3 bases and J by 7 bases, leaving 9 bases between them. The CDR3 runs to 12 residues. CDR3 loop: CASSLEGGTQYF. The CDR3 nucleotides are TGTGCCAGCAGCTTGGAGGGGGGGACCCAGTACTTC.

The chain combines TRBV6-6 with TRBJ2-4; D remains ambiguous. Looked up from germline, CDR1 is MNHNY and CDR2 is SVGAGI (reference sequence). The V gene lost 6 bases and the J gene lost 8 bases, with 11 bases spanning the gap. The CDR3 is 12 residues long. The CDR3 region has the DNA TGTGCCAGCAGGGACCCTGCGGACATTCAGTACTTC. Its translation is CASRDPADIQYF.

The chain uses TRBV19 and TRBJ1-1; 7 nucleotides line up with TRBD1. Germline CDR1 is LNHDA and CDR2 is SQIVND (reference sequence). V shed 5 bases, J shed 0 bases, and the junction held 18 bases outside the gene matches. This CDR3 region has 19 residues. DNA for the CDR3: TGTGCCAGTAGTGAGCGCCTGGGACAGCTAAGTAAAATGAACACTGAAGCTTTCTTT. Translating it yields CASSERLGQLSKMNTEAFF.

DNA of the CDR3: TGCGCCAGCAGCCAAGGGACCGCCGCCAACTATGGCTACACCTTC. Its translation is CASSQGTAANYGYTF. The V and J genes are TRBV4-1 and TRBJ1-2; D uncertain. The V end lost 1 base, the J end lost 2 bases, and 11 bases lay between the germline ends. Germline V lookup: CDR1 MGHRA, CDR2 YSYEKL. There are 15 residues in the CDR3.

This clone appeared a single time. The chain is built from TRBV5-1 and TRBJ1-2; maybe TRBD1 (5 bases). The germline V gene has CDR1 SGHRS and CDR2 YFSETQ. The CDR3 is made up of 15 amino acids. V lost 1 base to trimming and J lost 7 bases, with 17 bases between them. The CDR3, as DNA: TGCGCCAGCAGCTTGCCCGACCCAGGGTTGGGTGGCTACACCTTC. It codes for CASSLPDPGLGGYTF.

The chain couples TRBV7-9 to TRBJ1-5, with D uncertain. The CDR3 has 13 residues. The V end lost 5 bases, the J end lost 5 bases, and 10 bases lay between the germline ends. Germline CDR1 and CDR2: SEHNR and FQNEAQ (reference sequence). The DNA for the CDR3 is TGTGCCAGCAGCCCCCACTGGGATCAGCCCCAGCATTTT. Its protein product is CASSPHWDQPQHF.

This chain joins TRBV2 and TRBJ2-2; 10 bases are shared with TRBD2. The ends lost 0 bases at V and 6 bases at J; junction bases unmatched: 1. This CDR3 contains 15 residues. CDR1 is SNHLY and CDR2 is FYNNEI in the germline V gene. For the CDR3, the DNA is TGTGCCAGCAGTGAAGCGGGGACTAGCGCCGGGGAGCTGTTTTTT. Encoded protein: CASSEAGTSAGELFF.

The chain has TRBV10-2 and TRBJ1-4, with unresolved D. This CDR3 is built from 11 residues. Germline V lookup: CDR1 WSHSY, CDR2 SAAADI. With 9 bases removed from V and 8 bases from J, the gap between germline ends came to 10 bases. The CDR3 spells CASQNTEKLFF. Written as DNA, the CDR3 is TGCGCCAGTCAAAACACCGAAAAACTGTTTTTT.

This clone showed up just a few times. At the DNA level, this CDR3 is encoded by other sequences in the same sample as well. The rearrangement joins TRBV25-1 to TRBJ2-7, with TRBD2 as a possible D gene (6 bases). CDR1 is MGHDK and CDR2 is SYGVNS in the germline V gene. The CDR3 is 12 amino acids. V lost 3 bases and J lost 4, with 7 bases in between. Here the CDR3 DNA reads TGTGCCAGCAGTGAGGGAGGTTACGAGCAGTACTTC. Its protein is CASSEGGYEQYF.